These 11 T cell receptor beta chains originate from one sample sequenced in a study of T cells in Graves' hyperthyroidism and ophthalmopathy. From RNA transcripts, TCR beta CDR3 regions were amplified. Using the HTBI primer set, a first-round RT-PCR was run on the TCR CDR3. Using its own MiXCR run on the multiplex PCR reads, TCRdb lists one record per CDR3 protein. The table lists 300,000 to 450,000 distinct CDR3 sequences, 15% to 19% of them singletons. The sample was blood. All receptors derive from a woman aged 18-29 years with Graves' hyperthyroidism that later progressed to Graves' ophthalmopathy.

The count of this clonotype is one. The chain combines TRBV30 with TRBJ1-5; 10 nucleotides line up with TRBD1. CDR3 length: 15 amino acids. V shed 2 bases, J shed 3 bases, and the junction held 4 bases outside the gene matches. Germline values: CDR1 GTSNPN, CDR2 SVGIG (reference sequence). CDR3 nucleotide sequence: TGTGCCTGGAGTCCGGGACAGGGGAACAATCAGCCCCAGCATTTT. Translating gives CAWSPGQGNNQPQHF.

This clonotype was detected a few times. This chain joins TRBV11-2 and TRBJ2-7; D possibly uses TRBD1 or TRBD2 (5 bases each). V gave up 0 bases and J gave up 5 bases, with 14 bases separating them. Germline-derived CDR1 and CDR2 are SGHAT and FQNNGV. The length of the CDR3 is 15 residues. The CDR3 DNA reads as TGTGCCAGCAGCTTAGAAGTATCGGGGCGGGACGAGCAGTACTTC. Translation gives CASSLEVSGRDEQYF.

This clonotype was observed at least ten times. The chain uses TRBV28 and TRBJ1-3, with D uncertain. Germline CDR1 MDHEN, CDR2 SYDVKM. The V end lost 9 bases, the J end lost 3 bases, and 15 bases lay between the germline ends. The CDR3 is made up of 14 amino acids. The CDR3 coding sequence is TGTGCCAGTCAACGCCGCCCCCTTGGAAACACCATATATTTT. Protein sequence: CASQRRPLGNTIYF.

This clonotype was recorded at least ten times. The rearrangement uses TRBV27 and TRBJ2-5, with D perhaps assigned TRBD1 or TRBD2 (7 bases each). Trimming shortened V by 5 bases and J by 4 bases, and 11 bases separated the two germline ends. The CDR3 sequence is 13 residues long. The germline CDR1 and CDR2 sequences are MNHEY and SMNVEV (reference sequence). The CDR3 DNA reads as TGTGCCAGCAGTCTCAGGGGGGGAGAGACCCAGTACTTC. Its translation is CASSLRGGETQYF.

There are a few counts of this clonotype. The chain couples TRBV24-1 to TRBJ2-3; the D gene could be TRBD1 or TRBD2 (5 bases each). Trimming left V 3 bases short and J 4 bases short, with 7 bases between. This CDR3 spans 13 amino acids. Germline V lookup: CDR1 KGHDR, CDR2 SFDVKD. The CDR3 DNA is TGTGCCACCAGTGATAGGGGAGCAGATACGCAGTATTTT. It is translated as CATSDRGADTQYF.

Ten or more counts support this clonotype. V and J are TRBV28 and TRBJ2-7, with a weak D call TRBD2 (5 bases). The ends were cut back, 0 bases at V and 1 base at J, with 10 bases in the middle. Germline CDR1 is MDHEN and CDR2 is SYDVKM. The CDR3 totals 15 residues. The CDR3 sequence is CASSLWGLASYEQYF. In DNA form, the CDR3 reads TGTGCCAGCAGTTTATGGGGATTAGCGTCCTACGAGCAGTACTTC.

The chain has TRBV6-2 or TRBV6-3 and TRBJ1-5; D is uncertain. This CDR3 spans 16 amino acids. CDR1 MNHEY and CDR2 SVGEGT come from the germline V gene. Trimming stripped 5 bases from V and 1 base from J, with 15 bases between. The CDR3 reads CASSGRTEPSNQPQHF. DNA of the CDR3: TGTGCCAGCAGTGGGAGGACGGAACCGAGCAATCAGCCCCAGCATTTT.

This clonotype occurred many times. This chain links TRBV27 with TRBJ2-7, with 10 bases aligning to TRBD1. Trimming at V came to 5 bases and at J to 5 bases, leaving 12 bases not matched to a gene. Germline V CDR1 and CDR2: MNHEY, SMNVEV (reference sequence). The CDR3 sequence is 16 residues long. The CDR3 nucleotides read TGTGCCAGCAGTGCCTTTCCCGGGACAGGGGACAACGAGCAGTACTTC. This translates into CASSAFPGTGDNEQYF.

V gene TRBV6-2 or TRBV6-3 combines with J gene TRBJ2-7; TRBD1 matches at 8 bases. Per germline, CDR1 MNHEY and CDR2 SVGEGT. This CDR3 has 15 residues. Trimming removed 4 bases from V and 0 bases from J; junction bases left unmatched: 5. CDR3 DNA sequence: TGTGCCAGCAGTTGGACAGGGTTGGGCTCCTACGAGCAGTACTTC. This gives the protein CASSWTGLGSYEQYF.

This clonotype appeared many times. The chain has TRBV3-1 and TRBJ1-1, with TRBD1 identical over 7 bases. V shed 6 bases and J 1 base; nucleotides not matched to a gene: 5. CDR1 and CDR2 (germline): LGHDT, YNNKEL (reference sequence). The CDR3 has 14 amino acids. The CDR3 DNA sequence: TGTGCCAGCAGTACCGGGACAGCGAACACTGAAGCTTTCTTT. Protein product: CASSTGTANTEAFF.

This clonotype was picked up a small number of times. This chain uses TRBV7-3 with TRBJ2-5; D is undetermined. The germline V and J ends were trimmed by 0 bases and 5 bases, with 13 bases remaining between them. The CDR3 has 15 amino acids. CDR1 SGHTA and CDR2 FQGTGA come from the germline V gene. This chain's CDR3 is CASSLTGLVGETQYF. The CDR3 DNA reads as TGTGCCAGCAGCTTAACAGGCCTGGTGGGTGAGACCCAGTACTTC. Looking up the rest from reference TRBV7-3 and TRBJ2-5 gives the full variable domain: GAGVSQTPSNKVTEKGKYVELRCDPISGHTALYWYRQSLGQGPEFLIYFQGTGAADDSGLPNDRFFAVRPEGSVSTLKIQRTERGDSAVYLCASSLTGLVGETQYFGPGTRLLVL.